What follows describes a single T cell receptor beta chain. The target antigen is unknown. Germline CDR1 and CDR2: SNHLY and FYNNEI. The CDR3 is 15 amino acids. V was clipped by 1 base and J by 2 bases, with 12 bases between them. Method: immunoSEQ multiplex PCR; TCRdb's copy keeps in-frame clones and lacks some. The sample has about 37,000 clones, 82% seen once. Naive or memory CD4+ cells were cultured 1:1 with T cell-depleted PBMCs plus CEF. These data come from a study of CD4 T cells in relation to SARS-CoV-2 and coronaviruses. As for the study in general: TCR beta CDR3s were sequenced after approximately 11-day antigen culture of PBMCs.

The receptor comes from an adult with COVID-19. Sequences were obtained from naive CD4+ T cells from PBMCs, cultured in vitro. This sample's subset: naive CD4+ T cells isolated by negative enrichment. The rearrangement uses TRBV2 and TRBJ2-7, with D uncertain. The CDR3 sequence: CASSEEGDIAYEQYF. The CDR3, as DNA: TGTGCCAGCAGTGAAGAAGGAGACATAGCCTACGAGCAGTACTTC.